Following are 24 T cell receptor beta chains from one sample sequenced in a study of T cell repertoires in cytomegalovirus infection. Their antigens are not known. MiXCR was run by TCRdb on the reads, yielding one entry per CDR3 protein. The sample includes hundreds of thousands of distinct CDR3 sequences, roughly 29% of them seen just once. The specimen was cultured PBMCs, collected from culture after CMV antigen stimulation. These receptor sequences come from a human donor in good health (CMV status not recorded). Some clones in this sample may be carry-over from other donors' samples.

The V and J genes are TRBV20-1 and TRBJ2-5, with 9 bases lining up with TRBD2. CDR3 length: 15 residues. Per the germline V gene, CDR1 is DFQATT and CDR2 is SNEGSKA (reference sequence). The junction had 13 bases not matched to a gene; V was cut back by 6 bases and J by 5 bases. The CDR3 DNA follows: TGCAGTGCCAAAAAAAGAGCGGGAGGAGAGGAGACCCAGTACTTC. Residues: CSAKKRAGGEETQYF.

In the case of this clonotype: In this CDR3 the conserved last residue, phenylalanine or tryptophan, is missing, so a read error is likely. The V gene is TRBV24-1, the J gene TRBJ1-2, with 7 bases fitting TRBD1. The CDR3 is made up of 13 amino acids. Germline V gives CDR1 KGHDR, CDR2 SFDVKD. The J segment lost 7 bases and the V segment lost 4 bases, leaving 5 bases of the junction unmatched. The CDR3, as DNA: TGTGCCACCAGTGACCGACAGGGTCGTGGCTACACCTCC. Its translation: CATSDRQGRGYTS.

The chain uses TRBV7-6 and TRBJ1-1; D is undetermined. From germline, CDR1 is SGHVS and CDR2 FNYEAQ. The V end was cut by 3 bases, the J end by 4 bases, with 6 bases between. There are 12 residues in the CDR3. The CDR3 spells CASSLSGTEAFF. The CDR3 DNA follows: TGTGCCAGCAGCTTGTCAGGCACTGAAGCTTTCTTT.

This clonotype has a single count. This rearrangement joins TRBV7-9 to TRBJ2-1; 8 bases line up with TRBD2. This CDR3 comprises 20 residues. CDR1 and CDR2 (germline): SEHNR, FQNEAQ (reference sequence). V dropped 4 bases and J dropped 0; count of bases not matched to a gene: 17. CDR3 sequence: CASSSRGVSGGQSSYNEQFF. CDR3 nucleotides: TGTGCCAGCAGCTCACGGGGGGTAAGCGGGGGACAAAGCTCCTACAATGAGCAGTTCTTC.

The rearrangement joins TRBV9 to TRBJ1-3; a weak D match, TRBD1 (6 bases). The CDR3 is 15 residues long. Per germline, CDR1 SGDLS and CDR2 YYNGEE. V was shortened by 4 bases and J by 2 bases, with 13 bases between the two germline ends. Here the CDR3 DNA reads TGTGCCAGCAGCACACAGGGACCCCCTGGAAACACCATATATTTT. It encodes CASSTQGPPGNTIYF.

This chain uses TRBV28 with TRBJ2-2, with D perhaps TRBD1 (5 bases). Germline CDR1 is MDHEN and CDR2 is SYDVKM. V dropped 2 bases and J dropped 9 bases, with 10 bases sitting between them. The CDR3 totals 13 residues. The CDR3 DNA is TGTGCCAGCAGTTTACCAGGGTTAAGGGAGCTGTTTTTT. Its translation is CASSLPGLRELFF.

The DNA for the CDR3 is TGTGCCAGCTCACCAGGCCCGGGGGCAGCTGGAAACACCATATATTTT. It yields the protein CASSPGPGAAGNTIYF. The chain links TRBV18 to TRBJ1-3; TRBD1 is a possible D gene (6 bases). The CDR3 totals 16 residues. CDR1 and CDR2 from the germline V gene are KGHSH and LQKENI. Trimming removed 2 bases from V and 2 bases from J, with 13 bases in between.

This rearrangement joins TRBV7-8 to TRBJ2-1; no reliable D call. The CDR3 has 16 amino acids. Germline V gives CDR1 SGHVS, CDR2 FQNEAQ. Trimming shortened V by 3 bases and J by 7 bases, and 19 bases separated the two germline ends. DNA for the CDR3: TGTGCCAGCAGCTTCCGCCTGGGAAGCTCTCCAAATGAGCAGTTCTTC. Amino acids: CASSFRLGSSPNEQFF. Drawing the rest from reference TRBV7-8 and TRBJ2-1, the complete variable domain is GAGVSQSPRYKVAKRGQDVALRCDPISGHVSLFWYQQALGQGPEFLTYFQNEAQLDKSGLPSDRFFAERPEGSVSTLKIQRTQQEDSAVYLCASSFRLGSSPNEQFFGPGTRLTVL.

The chain has TRBV6-2 or TRBV6-3 and TRBJ1-2; 9 nucleotides align to TRBD1. V dropped 7 bases and J dropped 0; count of bases not matched to a gene: 3. CDR1 is MNHEY and CDR2 is SVGEGT in the germline V gene. This CDR3 is 14 amino acids long. CDR3 nucleotides: TGTGCCAGCAAGACAGGGGGAGCTAACTATGGCTACACCTTC. Translation: CASKTGGANYGYTF.

The chain recombines TRBV15 with TRBJ2-7; D is unresolved. The CDR3 runs to 13 residues. V was clipped by 0 bases and J by 4 bases, with 7 bases between them. Germline V gene lookup returns CDR1 LNHNV and CDR2 YYDKDF (reference sequence). For the CDR3, the DNA is TGTGCCACCAGCAGAGATTCGCTTTACGAGCAGTACTTC. This translates into CATSRDSLYEQYF.

This clonotype was seen repeatedly, ten times or more. This sequence joins TRBV7-8 and TRBJ2-7; 7 bases match TRBD2. CDR1 and CDR2 from the germline V gene are SGHVS and FQNEAQ. The CDR3 sequence is 19 residues long. The ends lost 4 bases at V and 2 bases at J; junction bases unmatched: 20. Here the CDR3 DNA reads TGTGCCAGCAGCTCTCCGCTCGCGGGAGTTAAAAGACTTGCCTACGAGCAGTACTTC. Its protein product is CASSSPLAGVKRLAYEQYF.

The J gene is TRBJ2-3, the V gene TRBV10-3, with D possibly TRBD2 on 5 matching bases. V shed 10 bases and J shed 6 bases, with 11 bases lying between them. Germline V gene sequence: CDR1 ENHRY, CDR2 SYGVKD. CDR3 length equals 11 residues. The CDR3 loop reads CATHVADTQYF. The CDR3 bases are TGTGCCACTCACGTAGCGGATACGCAGTATTTT.

This clonotype turned up a few times. As DNA, the CDR3 is TGTGCCAGCAGTACTAAGACAGTGTACAATGAGCAGTTCTTC. Protein product: CASSTKTVYNEQFF. The rearrangement links TRBV6-5 to TRBJ2-1; D possibly corresponds to TRBD1 (5 bases). Germline-derived CDR1 and CDR2 are MNHEY and SVGAGI. The ends were cut back, 5 bases at V and 4 bases at J, with 12 bases in the middle. This CDR3 region has 14 residues.

V usage is TRBV7-6 and J usage is TRBJ1-2; 12 bases map to TRBD1. J was trimmed by 8 bases and V by 6 bases; bases with no gene match: 25. There are 20 residues in the CDR3. CDR1 is SGHVS and CDR2 is FNYEAQ in the germline V gene. The CDR3 region is CASRPRPGTIRDRGPIGYTF. In nucleotides, the CDR3 is TGTGCCAGCAGACCGAGGCCCGGCACCATCCGGGACAGGGGGCCGATAGGCTACACCTTC.

This clonotype was counted at least ten times. This chain joins TRBV5-4 and TRBJ2-7, with 16 bases that match TRBD2. The CDR3 consists of 16 residues. V shed 3 bases and J 6 bases; nucleotides not matched to a gene: 6. Germline V lookup: CDR1 SGHNT, CDR2 YYREEE (reference sequence). The CDR3 nucleotides are TGTGCCAGCAGCTCCGGGACTAGCGGGGGGGCCGCCGAGCAGTACTTC. Its translation: CASSSGTSGGAAEQYF.

This clonotype was counted at least ten times. The chain links TRBV7-8 to TRBJ1-5; 8 bases fit TRBD1. This CDR3 has 17 amino acids. CDR1 is SGHVS and CDR2 is FQNEAQ in the germline V gene. V gave up 4 bases and J gave up 3 bases; unmatched junction bases: 11. In nucleotides, the CDR3 is TGTGCCAGCAGCTCCGAAATGGACAGGGTAGACAATCAGCCCCAGCATTTT. Protein: CASSSEMDRVDNQPQHF.

The J gene is TRBJ2-1, the V gene TRBV28; 7 positions agree with TRBD2. This CDR3 comprises 14 residues. Germline V lookup: CDR1 MDHEN, CDR2 SYDVKM. J was trimmed by 5 bases and V by 2 bases; bases with no gene match: 3. DNA of the CDR3: TGTGCCAGCAGTTTACAGGGACTACACAATGAGCAGTTCTTC. This gives the protein CASSLQGLHNEQFF.

This chain connects TRBV7-2 to TRBJ1-1; D remains ambiguous. Germline loops: CDR1 SGHTA, CDR2 FQGNSA. The CDR3 sequence is 15 residues long. With 3 bases removed from V and 0 bases from J, the gap between germline ends came to 11 bases. The CDR3 region is CASSFFETVNTEAFF. Here the CDR3 DNA reads TGTGCCAGCAGCTTTTTTGAGACGGTGAACACTGAAGCTTTCTTT.

This clonotype was detected ten times or more. The chain carries TRBV7-6 and TRBJ1-5; D not certain. V gave up 1 base and J gave up 6 bases, with 7 bases separating them. The CDR3 runs to 13 residues. The germline CDR1 and CDR2 sequences are SGHVS and FNYEAQ. DNA for the CDR3: TGTGCCAGCAGCTTAGGAGTCGGTCAGCCCCAGCATTTT. The encoded protein is CASSLGVGQPQHF.

This sequence joins TRBV7-6 and TRBJ2-1, with TRBD2 matching 10 bases. This CDR3 comprises 16 residues. Germline assignment: CDR1 SGHVS and CDR2 FNYEAQ. Trimming at V came to 5 bases and at J to 3 bases, leaving 7 bases not matched to a gene. The CDR3 protein is CASSEGLAEFYNEQFF. Written as DNA, the CDR3 is TGTGCCAGCAGCGAAGGACTAGCGGAGTTCTACAATGAGCAGTTCTTC. Full variable domain (rest looked up from reference TRBV7-6 and TRBJ2-1): GAGVSQSPRYKVTKRGQDVALRCDPISGHVSLYWYRQALGQGPEFLTYFNYEAQQDKSGLPNDRFSAERPEGSISTLTIQRTEQRDSAMYRCASSEGLAEFYNEQFFGPGTRLTVL.

The V call is TRBV20-1, the J call TRBJ2-3; perhaps TRBD2 as D (6 bases). The CDR3 has 18 amino acids. Trimming shortened V by 2 bases and J by 0 bases, and 21 bases separated the two germline ends. Per the germline V gene, CDR1 is DFQATT and CDR2 is SNEGSKA (reference sequence). CDR3 loop: CSARILRVSSGSTDTQYF. As DNA, the CDR3 is TGCAGTGCTAGAATACTGAGAGTCAGTAGCGGAAGCACAGATACGCAGTATTTT.

The table lists this clonotype with a few counts. This rearrangement joins TRBV4-2 to TRBJ2-3; 13 bases align to TRBD2. From germline, CDR1 is LGHNA and CDR2 YNFKEQ. The CDR3 sequence is 18 residues long. With V trimmed by 4 bases and J by 0 bases, 7 bases remained unmatched. For the CDR3, the DNA is TGTGCCAGCAGCCGCCACGGACTAGCGGGAGCTAGCACAGATACGCAGTATTTT. Its protein is CASSRHGLAGASTDTQYF.

The sample holds many counts of this clonotype. The V and J genes are TRBV5-4 and TRBJ2-7, with 8 positions matching TRBD2. Per the germline V gene, CDR1 is SGHNT and CDR2 is YYREEE (reference sequence). The CDR3 totals 14 residues. With V trimmed by 2 bases and J by 5 bases, 6 bases remained unmatched. The CDR3 bases are TGTGCCAGCAGCTTCCGGGGGGGGGTCGACGAGCAGTACTTC. It encodes CASSFRGGVDEQYF.

This clonotype was counted between two and nine times. This chain links TRBV6-6 with TRBJ1-4; D unresolved. The CDR3 runs 15 residues. The germline V and J ends were trimmed by 0 bases and 8 bases, with 13 bases remaining between them. Germline V lookup: CDR1 MNHNY, CDR2 SVGAGI (reference sequence). The CDR3 region is CASSYSDNPGEKLFF. The DNA for the CDR3 is TGTGCCAGCAGTTACTCCGACAATCCAGGAGAAAAACTGTTTTTT.